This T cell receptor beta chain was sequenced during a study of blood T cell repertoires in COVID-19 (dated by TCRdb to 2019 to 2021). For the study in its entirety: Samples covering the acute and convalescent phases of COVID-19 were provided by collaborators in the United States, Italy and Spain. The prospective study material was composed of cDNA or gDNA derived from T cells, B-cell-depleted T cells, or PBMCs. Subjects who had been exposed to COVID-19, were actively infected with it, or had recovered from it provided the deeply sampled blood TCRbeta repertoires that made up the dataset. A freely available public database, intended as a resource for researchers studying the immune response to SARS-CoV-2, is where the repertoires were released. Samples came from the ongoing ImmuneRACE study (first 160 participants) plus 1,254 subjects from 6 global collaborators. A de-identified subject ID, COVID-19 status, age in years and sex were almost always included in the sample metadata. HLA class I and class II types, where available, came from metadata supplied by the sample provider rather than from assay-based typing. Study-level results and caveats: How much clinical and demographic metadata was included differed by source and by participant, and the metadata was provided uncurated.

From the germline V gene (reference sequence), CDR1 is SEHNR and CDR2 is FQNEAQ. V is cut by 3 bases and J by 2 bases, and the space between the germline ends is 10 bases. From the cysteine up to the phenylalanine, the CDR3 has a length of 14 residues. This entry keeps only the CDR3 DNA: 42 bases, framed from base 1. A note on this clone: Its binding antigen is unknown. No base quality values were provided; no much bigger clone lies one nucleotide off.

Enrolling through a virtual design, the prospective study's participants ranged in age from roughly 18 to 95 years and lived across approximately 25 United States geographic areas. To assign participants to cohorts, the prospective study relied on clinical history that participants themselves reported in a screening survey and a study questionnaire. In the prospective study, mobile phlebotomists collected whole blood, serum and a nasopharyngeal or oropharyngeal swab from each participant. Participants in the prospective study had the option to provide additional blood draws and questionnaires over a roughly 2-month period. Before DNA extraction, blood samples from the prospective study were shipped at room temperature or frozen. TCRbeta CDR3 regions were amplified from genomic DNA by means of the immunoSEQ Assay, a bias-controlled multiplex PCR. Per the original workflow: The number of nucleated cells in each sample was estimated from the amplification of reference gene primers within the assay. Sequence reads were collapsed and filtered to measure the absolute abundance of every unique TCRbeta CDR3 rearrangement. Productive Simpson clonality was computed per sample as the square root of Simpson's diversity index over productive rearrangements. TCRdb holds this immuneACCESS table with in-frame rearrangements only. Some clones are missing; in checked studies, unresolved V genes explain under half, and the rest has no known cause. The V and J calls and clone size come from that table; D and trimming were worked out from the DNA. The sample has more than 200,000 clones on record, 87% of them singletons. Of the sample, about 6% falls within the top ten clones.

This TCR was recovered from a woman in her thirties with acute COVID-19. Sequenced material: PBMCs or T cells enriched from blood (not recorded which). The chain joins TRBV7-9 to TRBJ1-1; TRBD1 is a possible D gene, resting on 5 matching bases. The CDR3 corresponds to CASSFQGSNTEAFF. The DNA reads TGTGCCAGCAGCTTTCAGGGCTCAAACACTGAAGCTTTCTTT.